The entry below gives a single T cell receptor beta chain sequence along with its context. The germline gives CDR1 DFQATT, CDR2 SNEGSKA (reference sequence). Trimming shortened V by 3 bases and J by 9 bases, and 12 bases separated the two germline ends. The CDR3 runs 11 residues. Time point indicated: pretreatment peripheral blood. This entry comes from a study of PD-L1 blockade in urothelial cancer. Study summary: Every 3 weeks, patients received intravenous atezolizumab 1,200 mg, beginning 2014. Blood drawn 3 weeks (second dose) and 6 weeks after treatment start was analyzed.

Repertoires were generated with immunoSEQ multiplex PCR, while TCRdb's copy carries only in-frame clones and drops some. The sample has approximately 47,000 clones; roughly four fifths are singletons. The TCR sequence derives from a man between 50 and 59 years old with urothelial cancer. The genes are TRBV20-1 and TRBJ2-7; no clear D gene. The input for sequencing was PBMCs, taken around atezolizumab (anti-PD-L1) treatment. In DNA, the CDR3 is TGCAGTGCTAGTTATGGTAGAGCGCAGTACTTC. Translating gives CSASYGRAQYF.